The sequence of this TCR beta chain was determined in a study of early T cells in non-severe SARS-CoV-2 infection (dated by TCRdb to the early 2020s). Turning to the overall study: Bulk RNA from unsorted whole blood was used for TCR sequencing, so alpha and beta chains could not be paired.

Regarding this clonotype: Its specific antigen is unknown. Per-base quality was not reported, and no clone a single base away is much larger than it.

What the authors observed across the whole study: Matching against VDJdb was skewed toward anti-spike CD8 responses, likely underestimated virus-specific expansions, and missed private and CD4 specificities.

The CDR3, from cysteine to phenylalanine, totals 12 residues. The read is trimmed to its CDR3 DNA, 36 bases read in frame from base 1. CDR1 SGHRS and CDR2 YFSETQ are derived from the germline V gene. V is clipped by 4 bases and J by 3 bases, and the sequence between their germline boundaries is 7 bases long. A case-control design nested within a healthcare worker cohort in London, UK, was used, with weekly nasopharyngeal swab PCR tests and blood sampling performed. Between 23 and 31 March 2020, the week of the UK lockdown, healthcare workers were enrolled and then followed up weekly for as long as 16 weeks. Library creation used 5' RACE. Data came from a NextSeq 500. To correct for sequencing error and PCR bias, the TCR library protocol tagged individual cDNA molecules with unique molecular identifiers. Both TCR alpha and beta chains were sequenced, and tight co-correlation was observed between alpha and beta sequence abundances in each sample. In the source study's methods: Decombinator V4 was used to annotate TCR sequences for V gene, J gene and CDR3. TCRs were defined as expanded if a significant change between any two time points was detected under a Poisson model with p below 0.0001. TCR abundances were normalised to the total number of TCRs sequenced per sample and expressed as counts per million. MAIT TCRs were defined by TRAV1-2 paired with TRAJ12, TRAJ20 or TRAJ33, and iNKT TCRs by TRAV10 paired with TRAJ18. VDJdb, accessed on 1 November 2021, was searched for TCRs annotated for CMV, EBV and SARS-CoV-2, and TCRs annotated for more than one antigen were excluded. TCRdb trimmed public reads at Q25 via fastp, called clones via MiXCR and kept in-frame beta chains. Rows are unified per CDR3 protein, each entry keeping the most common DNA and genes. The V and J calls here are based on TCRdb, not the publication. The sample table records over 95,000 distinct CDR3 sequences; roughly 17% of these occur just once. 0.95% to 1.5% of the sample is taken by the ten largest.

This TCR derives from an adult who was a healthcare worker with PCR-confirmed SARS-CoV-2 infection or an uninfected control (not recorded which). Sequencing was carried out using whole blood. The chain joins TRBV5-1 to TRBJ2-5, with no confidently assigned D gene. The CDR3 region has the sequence CASSPGKETQYF. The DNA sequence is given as TGCGCCAGCAGCCCGGGTAAAGAGACCCAGTACTTC.